This T cell receptor beta chain was obtained from a study of CD8+CD57+ T cells in acquired aplastic anemia. Of note for this clonotype: A read error may account for a junction end that differs from germline.

Profiling that covered TCR beta VDJ and CDR3 relied on genomic DNA as its template. TCRdb analysed the reads with MiXCR anew, one entry per CDR3 protein. Among some 130,000 distinct CDR3 sequences listed, more than 40% were seen once. The CDR3 is 13 amino acids. Germline V CDR1 and CDR2: MGHRA, YSYEKL. The clonotype comes from a human donor in good health, serving as a control. Sequencing was done on a sample of sorted CD4+, CD8+, or CD8+CD57+ T cells (not recorded which) from PBMCs. The V and J genes are TRBV4-1 and TRBJ2-7; D uncertain. Written as DNA, the CDR3 is TGCGCCAGCAGCCAAGAGACCGGAGTACTACCTTCTTTC. Protein: CASSQETGVLPSF.